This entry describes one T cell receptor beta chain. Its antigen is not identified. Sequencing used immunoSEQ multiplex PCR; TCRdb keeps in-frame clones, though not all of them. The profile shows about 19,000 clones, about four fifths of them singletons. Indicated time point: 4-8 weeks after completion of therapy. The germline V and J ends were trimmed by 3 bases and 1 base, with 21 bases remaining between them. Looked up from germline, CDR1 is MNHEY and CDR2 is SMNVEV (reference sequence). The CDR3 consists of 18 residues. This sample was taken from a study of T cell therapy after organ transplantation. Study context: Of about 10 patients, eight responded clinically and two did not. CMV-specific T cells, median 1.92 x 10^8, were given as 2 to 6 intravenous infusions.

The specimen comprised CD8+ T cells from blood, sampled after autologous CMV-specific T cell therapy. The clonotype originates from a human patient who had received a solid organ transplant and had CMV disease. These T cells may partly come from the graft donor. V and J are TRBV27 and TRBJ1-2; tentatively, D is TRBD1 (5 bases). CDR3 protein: CASSLNSKGRSVNYGYTF. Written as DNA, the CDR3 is TGTGCCAGCAGTTTGAACAGTAAGGGGAGATCCGTTAACTATGGCTACACCTTC.